This T cell receptor beta chain originates from a study of blood T cell repertoires in COVID-19 (dated by TCRdb to 2018 to 2020). Context from the whole study: Samples covering the acute and convalescent phases of COVID-19 were provided by collaborators in the United States, Italy and Spain. Sample metadata almost always included a de-identified subject ID, COVID-19 status, age in years and sex. Subjects who had been exposed to COVID-19, were actively infected with it, or had recovered from it provided the deeply sampled blood TCRbeta repertoires that made up the dataset. The material from the prospective study consisted of cDNA or gDNA derived from T cells, B-cell-depleted T cells, or PBMCs. The samples were drawn from the first 160 participants of the ongoing ImmuneRACE study and from 1,254 subjects provided by 6 global collaborators. Where available, HLA class I and class II types were taken from metadata supplied by the sample provider and were not determined by assay-based typing. The repertoires were made available in a free public database intended to serve as a resource for research on the immune response to SARS-CoV-2. Overall study results and their limits: How much clinical and demographic metadata was included differed by source and by participant, and the metadata was provided uncurated.

TCRbeta CDR3 regions were amplified from genomic DNA using the immunoSEQ Assay, a bias-controlled multiplex PCR. Regarding the original processing steps: The number of nucleated cells in each sample was estimated by amplification of reference gene primers within the assay. To quantify the absolute abundance of each unique TCRbeta CDR3 rearrangement, sequence reads were collapsed and filtered. For each sample, productive Simpson clonality was calculated by taking the square root of Simpson's diversity index across productive rearrangements. TCRdb's version of the immuneACCESS table is confined to in-frame rearrangements and falls short of the full clone set. An unresolved V gene accounts for under half of the shortfall where checked; the remainder is of unknown origin. The V and J calls and clone size come from that table; D and trimming were worked out from the DNA. For this sample there are 200,000 to 300,000 clones; more than 70% appear just once. Of the sample, approximately 6.2% is held by the ten largest clones.

In Seattle, one collaborating source enrolled patients while the infection was active and tracked those patients longitudinally over the course of disease. The collaborating institutions used their own protocols to collect whole blood in K2EDTA tubes. For TCRbeta analysis, collaborators shipped samples as frozen whole blood, isolated PBMCs, or DNA extracted from either of those sample types. This clone showed up just once. This clone's antigen is unknown. Per-nucleotide qualities are absent, and no much larger clonotype sits a single base away. Trimming removed 6 bases from V and 4 bases from J; the gene matches leave 3 bases unexplained. Taken from cysteine to phenylalanine, the CDR3 has 13 residues. The kept DNA is CDR3 alone, 39 bases in frame from the first base. The germline V gene gives CDR1 as SNHLY and CDR2 as FYNNEI.

This clonotype was obtained from a woman of 80 years or more with COVID-19, enrolled during active disease. Sequenced input: peripheral blood. Here the chain combines TRBV2 and TRBJ2-3; 8 nucleotides in the junction match TRBD2. The CDR3 region: CASSRTSPDTQYF. The DNA reads as follows: TGTGCCAGCAGCCGGACTAGCCCAGATACGCAGTATTTT.